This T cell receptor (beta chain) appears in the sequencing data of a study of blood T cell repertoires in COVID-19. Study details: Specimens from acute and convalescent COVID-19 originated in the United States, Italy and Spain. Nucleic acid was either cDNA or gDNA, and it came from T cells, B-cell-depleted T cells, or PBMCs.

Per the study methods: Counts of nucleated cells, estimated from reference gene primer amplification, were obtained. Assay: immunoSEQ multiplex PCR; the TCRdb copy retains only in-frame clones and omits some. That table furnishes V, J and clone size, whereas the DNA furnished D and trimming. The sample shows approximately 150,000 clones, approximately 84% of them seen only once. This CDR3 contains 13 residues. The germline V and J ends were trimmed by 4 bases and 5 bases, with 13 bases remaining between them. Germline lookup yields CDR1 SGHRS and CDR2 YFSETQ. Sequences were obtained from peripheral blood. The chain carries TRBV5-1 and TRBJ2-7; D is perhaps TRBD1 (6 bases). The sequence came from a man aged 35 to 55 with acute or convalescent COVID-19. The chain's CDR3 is CASSQDRQDEQYF. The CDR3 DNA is TGCGCCAGCAGCCAAGACAGGCAAGACGAGCAGTACTTC.